Below, 32 T cell receptor beta chains from the same sample are listed, as sequenced in a study of blood T cell repertoires in COVID-19 (dated by TCRdb to the early 2020s). Library generation was performed with the immunoSEQ multiplex PCR assay. This immuneACCESS table, as held by TCRdb, lists in-frame sequences with V and J called but not all clones. Of the missing ones, under half trace to an unresolved V gene in checked studies; the others have no known cause. The sample includes 180,000 or so clones, with 86% observed a single time. The top ten hold 0.99% of the sample. The sequencing input was peripheral blood. Receptors were obtained from a man aged 18 to 30 with acute or convalescent COVID-19.

The chain uses TRBV7-3 and TRBJ2-3; D gene unclear. Looked up from germline, CDR1 is SGHTA and CDR2 is FQGTGA. Trimming took 0 bases from V and 5 from J, leaving 6 bases between them. This CDR3 spans 13 amino acids. CDR3 sequence: CASSLTFKDTQYF. The CDR3 DNA is TGTGCCAGCAGCTTAACGTTTAAAGATACGCAGTATTTT.

This clone was counted between two and nine times. The gene calls are TRBV21-1 and TRBJ1-6; no DNA check was done on the table's D call, TRBD1. TRBV21-1 corresponds to a pseudogene. The CDR3 sequence is 16 residues long. CDR3 in DNA: TGTGCCAGCAGCCCCGGGACAATCTCCTATAATTCACCCCTCCACTTT. Protein product: CASSPGTISYNSPLHF.

J is TRBJ1-2 and V is TRBV4-1; weak D call: TRBD1 (6 bases). The V and J ends lost 4 bases and 3 bases respectively, with 15 bases between them. The germline gives CDR1 MGHRA, CDR2 YSYEKL. The CDR3 runs 15 residues. The CDR3 loop is CASSPVEGGYYGYTF. Written as DNA, the CDR3 is TGCGCCAGCAGCCCGGTCGAGGGGGGGTACTATGGCTACACCTTC.

V and J are TRBV19 and TRBJ1-5; 10 nucleotides align to TRBD1. Trimming took 5 bases from V and 4 from J; bases not matched to a gene: 8. This CDR3 has 16 amino acids. Germline V lookup: CDR1 LNHDA, CDR2 SQIVND (reference sequence). Here the CDR3 reads CASSQRQGASNQPQHF. CDR3 DNA sequence: TGTGCCAGTAGTCAAAGACAGGGGGCTAGTAATCAGCCCCAGCATTTT. Using reference TRBV19 and TRBJ1-5 for the parts outside the CDR3, the full variable domain is DGGITQSPKYLFRKEGQNVTLSCEQNLNHDAMYWYRQDPGQGLRLIYYSQIVNDFQKGDIAEGYSVSREKKESFPLTVTSAQKNPTAFYLCASSQRQGASNQPQHFGDGTRLSIL.

The chain recombines TRBV5-5 with TRBJ2-1, with TRBD2 matching over 9 bases. J lost 3 bases, V lost 4 bases, and 5 bases had no gene match. Germline values: CDR1 SGHKS, CDR2 YYEKEE (reference sequence). This CDR3 spans 15 amino acids. DNA of the CDR3: TGTGCCAGCAGCCAGAAGCGGGGGGACTACAATGAGCAGTTCTTC. Translated, it gives CASSQKRGDYNEQFF.

The chain joins TRBV7-3 to TRBJ2-1, with D possibly matching TRBD2 (5 bases). The V gene lost 2 bases and the J gene lost 7 bases, with 9 bases spanning the gap. This CDR3 is built from 13 residues. The germline gives CDR1 SGHTA, CDR2 FQGTGA. The CDR3 loop is CASSLSGGNEQFF. In nucleotides, the CDR3 is TGTGCCAGCAGCTTATCGGGCGGGAATGAGCAGTTCTTC.

The chain has TRBV5-1 and TRBJ2-3; 10 nucleotides match TRBD1. Per germline, CDR1 SGHRS and CDR2 YFSETQ. This CDR3 spans 15 amino acids. J gave up 4 bases and V 5 bases, and 7 bases lay outside the gene matches. In DNA form, the CDR3 reads TGCGCCAGCAGTCTATCCGGACAGGGGGCAGATACGCAGTATTTT. This sequence encodes CASSLSGQGADTQYF.

The rearrangement joins TRBV30 to TRBJ1-6; no definite D call. There are 15 residues in the CDR3. Trimming removed 3 bases at V and 6 bases at J, with 15 bases between. Germline CDR1 and CDR2: GTSNPN and SVGIG (reference sequence). The CDR3, as DNA: TGTGCCTGGAGCCCGGGTAGAGGAAGTAATTCACCCCTCCACTTT. Its protein product is CAWSPGRGSNSPLHF. Variable domain in full (rest from reference TRBV30 and TRBJ1-6): SQTIHQWPATLVQPVGSPLSLECTVEGTSNPNLYWYRQAAGRGLQLLFYSVGIGQISSEVPQNLSASRPQDRQFILSSKKLLLSDSGFYLCAWSPGRGSNSPLHFGNGTRLTVT.

The chain combines TRBV5-1 with TRBJ2-2, with D possibly being TRBD1 (5 bases). The V and J ends lost 2 bases and 1 base respectively, with 9 bases between them. CDR3 size: 15 residues. Germline assignment: CDR1 SGHRS and CDR2 YFSETQ. As DNA, the CDR3 is TGCGCCAGCAGCTTTCGGACACAGAACACCGGGGAGCTGTTTTTT. Protein: CASSFRTQNTGELFF.

The V gene is TRBV18, the J gene TRBJ1-6; D is perhaps TRBD1 (5 bases). The V and J ends lost 4 bases and 8 bases respectively, with 18 bases between them. CDR3 length: 16 amino acids. Per germline, CDR1 KGHSH and CDR2 LQKENI. CDR3 in DNA: TGTGCCAGCTCACTAAACACGCGGGACTCATATTCACCCCTCCACTTT. Its translation: CASSLNTRDSYSPLHF.

Here the CDR3 reads CASSYGQGNQPQHF. The CDR3 nucleotides are TGTGCCAGCAGTTACGGACAGGGCAATCAGCCCCAGCATTTT. The chain employs TRBV6-5 and TRBJ1-5; TRBD1 matches at 7 bases. The germline CDR1 and CDR2 sequences are MNHEY and SVGAGI. This CDR3 comprises 14 residues. J lost 2 bases, V lost 2 bases, and 0 bases had no gene match.

The chain is built from TRBV2 and TRBJ2-2; TRBD1 matches 7 bases. The CDR3 sequence is 14 residues long. V lost 5 bases, J lost 5 bases, and 5 bases stayed unmatched. CDR1 is SNHLY, CDR2 FYNNEI, per germline. CDR3 sequence (DNA): TGTGCCAGCAGTTGGGACAGAAATACCGGGGAGCTGTTTTTT. Translating it yields CASSWDRNTGELFF. The whole variable domain, filled in from reference TRBV2 and TRBJ2-2, reads EPEVTQTPSHQVTQMGQEVILRCVPISNHLYFYWYRQILGQKVEFLVSFYNNEISEKSEIFDDQFSVERPDGSNFTLKIRSTKLEDSAMYFCASSWDRNTGELFFGEGSRLTVL.

The gene calls are TRBV18 and TRBJ2-5; 8 positions match TRBD1. Trimming removed 3 bases from V and 3 bases from J; junction bases left unmatched: 6. Germline V gene data show CDR1 as KGHSH and CDR2 as LQKENI. The CDR3 is made up of 15 amino acids. Here the CDR3 DNA reads TGTGCCAGCTCACCTGGGACAGGTGCCAAAGAGACCCAGTACTTC. This translates into CASSPGTGAKETQYF. Based on the CDR3 plus reference TRBV18 and TRBJ2-5, the full variable domain is NAGVMQNPRHLVRRRGQEARLRCSPMKGHSHVYWYRQLPEEGLKFMVYLQKENIIDESGMPKERFSAEFPKEGPSILRIQQVVRGDSAAYFCASSPGTGAKETQYFGPGTRLLVL.

V gene TRBV29-1 combines with J gene TRBJ2-5; 12 positions agree with TRBD1. Germline V gene lookup returns CDR1 SQVTM and CDR2 ANQGSEA. V trimming: 1 base; J trimming: 5 bases; junction bases outside the gene matches: 2. The CDR3 has 14 amino acids. CDR3 sequence reads: CSVEGDRGRETQYF. As DNA, the CDR3 is TGCAGCGTTGAAGGGGACAGGGGGCGGGAGACCCAGTACTTC.

The rearrangement joins TRBV25-1 to TRBJ1-2; D unresolved. This CDR3 region has 13 residues. Deletions cut 1 base from V and 3 bases from J, with 6 bases between. Per germline, CDR1 MGHDK and CDR2 SYGVNS. The CDR3 DNA sequence: TGTGCCAGCAGTGAATTCCGTGACTATGGCTACACCTTC. Amino acid sequence: CASSEFRDYGYTF.

The V call is TRBV6-5, the J call TRBJ1-1; D uncertain. The germline V and J ends were trimmed by 5 bases and 2 bases, with 9 bases remaining between them. CDR3 length equals 13 residues. Germline V lookup: CDR1 MNHEY, CDR2 SVGAGI. This CDR3 is CASSREGNTEAFF. The CDR3 region has the DNA TGTGCCAGCAGTCGCGAGGGCAACACTGAAGCTTTCTTT.

The chain links TRBV12-3 or TRBV12-4 to TRBJ2-7, with D possibly TRBD2 on 5 matching bases. The length of the CDR3 is 13 residues. Trimming took 3 bases from V and 3 from J, leaving 9 bases between them. In DNA, the CDR3 is TGTGCCAGCAGTTTCGCCGGGAACTACGAGCAGTACGTC. This sequence encodes CASSFAGNYEQYV.

The chain employs TRBV27 and TRBJ2-5; weak D call: TRBD1 (6 bases). Germline values: CDR1 MNHEY, CDR2 SMNVEV (reference sequence). The CDR3 loop spans 16 amino acids. V lost 4 bases and J 6 bases, leaving 21 bases between the germline ends. Here the CDR3 reads CASSSAAPRGAQTQYF. In DNA form, the CDR3 reads TGTGCCAGCAGTTCTGCTGCCCCCAGGGGTGCCCAGACCCAGTACTTC.

The chain uses TRBV12-5 and TRBJ2-7; a weak D match, TRBD2 (6 bases). From germline, CDR1 is LGHNT and CDR2 FRNRAP. The CDR3 has 12 residues. The V end was cut by 3 bases, the J end by 5 bases, with 8 bases between. The CDR3: CASGLGGDEQYF. The CDR3 coding sequence is TGTGCTAGTGGTTTAGGAGGGGACGAGCAGTACTTC.

This chain uses TRBV27 with TRBJ2-2, with D possibly TRBD2 on 6 matching bases. The CDR3 runs to 18 residues. Between the trimmed V and J ends, which lost 7 bases and 2 bases, there was a span of 23 bases. Germline values: CDR1 MNHEY, CDR2 SMNVEV (reference sequence). CDR3 in amino acids: CASTLPGTPLPNTGELFF. Written as DNA, the CDR3 is TGTGCCAGCACCCTCCCCGGGACTCCATTACCAAACACCGGGGAGCTGTTTTTT.

V is TRBV3-1 (or the pseudogene TRBV3-2) and J is TRBJ2-1; 7 bases agree with TRBD2. This CDR3 spans 11 amino acids. V shed 4 bases, J shed 10 bases, and the junction held 1 base outside the gene matches. Germline loops: CDR1 LGHDT, CDR2 YNNKEL (reference sequence). The CDR3 DNA follows: TGTGCCAGCAGCCGAGCGGGGGAGCAGTTCTTC. This encodes CASSRAGEQFF.

The chain is built from TRBV29-1 and TRBJ1-2, with 9 bases identical to TRBD1. V trimming: 1 base; J trimming: 0 bases; junction bases outside the gene matches: 9. CDR1 and CDR2 (germline): SQVTM, ANQGSEA. The CDR3 totals 17 residues. This CDR3 is CSVEARTGAEANYGYTF. The DNA of the CDR3 is TGCAGCGTTGAAGCCCGGACAGGGGCGGAAGCTAACTATGGCTACACCTTC.

The chain combines TRBV7-9 with TRBJ2-3; 7 bases are a match to TRBD1. V was clipped by 5 bases and J by 2 bases; unmatched bases: 4. The CDR3 totals 14 residues. CDR1 is SEHNR, CDR2 FQNEAQ, per germline (reference sequence). CDR3 residues: CASSEGQITDTQYF. In DNA form, the CDR3 reads TGTGCCAGCAGCGAGGGACAGATCACAGATACGCAGTATTTT.

The rearrangement uses TRBV11-2 and TRBJ1-4; 7 positions match TRBD1. The CDR3 sequence is 19 residues long. V lost 5 bases and J lost 0; bases outside the gene matches: 15. Per germline, CDR1 SGHAT and CDR2 FQNNGV. CDR3 amino acids: CASSHTRSYGQATNEKLFF. The CDR3 DNA reads as TGTGCCAGCAGCCATACCCGCTCGTATGGACAGGCAACTAATGAAAAACTGTTTTTT.

CDR3 residues: CASSQEVLALNEQFF. CDR3 DNA: TGCGCCAGCAGCCAAGAAGTACTAGCTCTCAATGAGCAGTTCTTC. The chain employs TRBV4-1 and TRBJ2-1; tentative D call: TRBD2 (6 bases). Germline V gene lookup returns CDR1 MGHRA and CDR2 YSYEKL. Trimming shortened V by 0 bases and J by 6 bases, and 12 bases separated the two germline ends. The CDR3 is made up of 15 amino acids.

This sequence joins TRBV29-1 and TRBJ2-1, with 9 nucleotides matching TRBD1. Germline V gene lookup returns CDR1 SQVTM and CDR2 ANQGSEA. The CDR3 length is 14 residues. J was trimmed by 8 bases and V by 4 bases; bases with no gene match: 9. CDR3 in DNA: TGCAGCGTTGTGGGACAGGGTGCTTGGGATGAGCAGTTCTTC. Residues: CSVVGQGAWDEQFF.

The chain recombines TRBV10-3 with TRBJ2-5, with D possibly being TRBD2 (5 bases). This CDR3 comprises 15 residues. Germline V gene sequence: CDR1 ENHRY, CDR2 SYGVKD. V lost 0 bases and J lost 0, with 8 bases in between. CDR3 bases: TGTGCCATCAGTGAGTCGATCGGGGACCAAGAGACCCAGTACTTC. It translates to CAISESIGDQETQYF.

The genes are TRBV3-1 (or the pseudogene TRBV3-2) and TRBJ2-5; TRBD2 is a possible D gene (5 bases). The CDR3 contains 13 residues. The germline gives CDR1 LGHDT, CDR2 YNNKEL (reference sequence). V lost 1 base, J lost 8 bases, and 11 bases lay in between. The CDR3 nucleotides are TGTGCCAGCAGCCAAGGTCCCGCGGGCACCCAGTACTTC. Translation gives CASSQGPAGTQYF.

The chain recombines TRBV12-3 or TRBV12-4 with TRBJ1-1; 9 bases match TRBD1. CDR3 length equals 12 residues. Unmatched junction bases numbered 3, after V lost 6 bases and J lost 7 bases. The CDR3 is CASSQTGGEAFF. The CDR3 DNA reads TGTGCCAGCAGCCAGACAGGGGGTGAAGCTTTCTTT.

This chain joins TRBV15 and TRBJ2-6; the D is unclear. In germline, CDR1 is LNHNV, CDR2 YYDKDF (reference sequence). This CDR3 is built from 17 residues. Trimming cost V 0 bases and J 1 base, with 10 bases left between them. CDR3 DNA: TGTGCCACCAGCAGAGATCTCATGGCTTCTGGGGCCAACGTCCTGACTTTC. Translating gives CATSRDLMASGANVLTF. The complete variable domain, with remaining parts taken from reference TRBV15 and TRBJ2-6, reads DAMVIQNPRYQVTQFGKPVTLSCSQTLNHNVMYWYQQKSSQAPKLLFHYYDKDFNNEADTPDNFQSRRPNTSFCFLDIRSPGLGDTAMYLCATSRDLMASGANVLTFGAGSRLTVL.

V is TRBV19 and J is TRBJ2-5; tentative D call: TRBD2 (6 bases). Germline V gene data show CDR1 as LNHDA and CDR2 as SQIVND (reference sequence). V lost 5 bases and J lost 1, with 11 bases in between. This CDR3 is built from 14 residues. The CDR3 loop is CASSVGTGQETQYF. CDR3 nucleotide sequence: TGTGCCAGTAGTGTTGGGACTGGCCAAGAGACCCAGTACTTC. The complete variable domain, with remaining parts taken from reference TRBV19 and TRBJ2-5, reads DGGITQSPKYLFRKEGQNVTLSCEQNLNHDAMYWYRQDPGQGLRLIYYSQIVNDFQKGDIAEGYSVSREKKESFPLTVTSAQKNPTAFYLCASSVGTGQETQYFGPGTRLLVL.

The J gene is TRBJ2-1, the V gene TRBV11-3; 14 bases fit TRBD2. Germline V gene lookup returns CDR1 SGHNT and CDR2 YENEEA. With V trimmed by 0 bases and J by 0 bases, 7 bases remained unmatched. This CDR3 contains 20 residues. The chain's CDR3 is CASSLEPGLAGGISYNEQFF. The CDR3 coding sequence is TGTGCCAGCAGCTTAGAGCCCGGACTAGCGGGGGGCATCTCCTACAATGAGCAGTTCTTC. Variable domain in full (rest from reference TRBV11-3 and TRBJ2-1): EAGVVQSPRYKIIEKKQPVAFWCNPISGHNTLYWYLQNLGQGPELLIRYENEEAVDDSQLPKDRFSAERLKGVDSTLKIQPAELGDSAVYLCASSLEPGLAGGISYNEQFFGPGTRLTVL.